The 9 T cell receptor beta chains presented below share a single source sample, sequenced in a study of T cell repertoires in cytomegalovirus infection. Each CDR3 protein is one row after TCRdb ran MiXCR on the reads. There are hundreds of thousands of distinct CDR3 sequences in the sample; 8% to 10% occur only once, and 3.5% to 4.5% lies in the top ten. The sequencing sample was made of PBMCs. The receptor set was obtained from a human donor in good health (CMV status not recorded). Some clones in this sample may be carry-over from other donors' samples.

This clonotype was seen a few times. The chain carries TRBV20-1 and TRBJ1-5; 9 bases match TRBD1. With 1 base clipped from V and 5 bases from J, the junction kept 6 bases outside the gene matches. The CDR3 runs 15 residues. Germline CDR1 and CDR2: DFQATT and SNEGSKA (reference sequence). The CDR3 DNA follows: TGCAGTGCTAGAGCGGACAGGGGCAGGGATCAGCCCCAGCATTTT. Translating it yields CSARADRGRDQPQHF.

This clonotype was observed at least ten times. V usage is TRBV29-1 and J usage is TRBJ1-1; unclear D gene. Trimming removed 8 bases at V and 4 bases at J, with 14 bases between. Germline CDR1 is SQVTM and CDR2 is ANQGSEA. The CDR3 spans 12 residues. The CDR3 bases are TGCAGCCCGTGGGGAAGCGGCACTGAAGCTTTCTTT. This encodes CSPWGSGTEAFF.

This clonotype has at least ten counts. V is TRBV12-3 or TRBV12-4 and J is TRBJ2-1, with D possibly being TRBD1 (6 bases). V shed 10 bases and J shed 5 bases, with 21 bases lying between them. This CDR3 has 15 amino acids. The CDR3 region is CATRRQLTGNNEQFF. CDR3 in DNA: TGTGCCACCCGAAGGCAGTTGACAGGTAACAATGAGCAGTTCTTC.

This chain links TRBV20-1 with TRBJ1-6; D is unresolved. The CDR3 is 16 amino acids. V was cut by 5 bases and J by 0 bases, with 14 bases left in between. Germline lookup yields CDR1 DFQATT and CDR2 SNEGSKA (reference sequence). CDR3 DNA: TGCAGTGCTTTTATTGGGCGGAGCTCCTATAATTCACCCCTCCACTTT. This gives the protein CSAFIGRSSYNSPLHF.

This clonotype was counted a few times. The chain is built from TRBV27 and TRBJ2-1; 8 nucleotides agree with TRBD2. Trimming cost V 4 bases and J 4 bases; bases outside gene matches: 3. Germline values: CDR1 MNHEY, CDR2 SMNVEV (reference sequence). The CDR3 has 14 residues. CDR3 in DNA: TGTGCCAGCAGTTATAAGCGGGGGTACAATGAGCAGTTCTTC. Residues: CASSYKRGYNEQFF.

This clonotype was observed a handful of times. V gene TRBV29-1 combines with J gene TRBJ2-1; D perhaps matches TRBD1 (6 bases). CDR1 and CDR2 (germline): SQVTM, ANQGSEA. The CDR3 covers 14 residues. Trimming stripped 4 bases from V and 0 bases from J, with 10 bases between. The CDR3 here is CSVARGSSYNEQFF. DNA for the CDR3: TGCAGCGTTGCCAGGGGTAGCTCCTACAATGAGCAGTTCTTC.

This clonotype showed up many times. This chain uses TRBV19 with TRBJ1-5; a weak D match, TRBD1 (6 bases). Germline values: CDR1 LNHDA, CDR2 SQIVND (reference sequence). The germline V and J ends were trimmed by 5 bases and 7 bases, with 18 bases remaining between them. The CDR3 contains 15 residues. This CDR3 reads CASSSQGGAGQPQHF. Here the CDR3 DNA reads TGTGCCAGTAGTTCACAGGGAGGCGCGGGACAGCCCCAGCATTTT.

The chain recombines TRBV15 with TRBJ2-2, with D maybe TRBD1 (5 bases). This CDR3 has 14 residues. Between the trimmed V and J ends, which lost 4 bases and 0 bases, there was a span of 6 bases. Per germline, CDR1 LNHNV and CDR2 YYDKDF (reference sequence). The CDR3 here is CATSIRANTGELFF. The CDR3 coding sequence is TGTGCCACCAGCATCAGGGCGAACACCGGGGAGCTGTTTTTT.

The V gene is TRBV6-5, the J gene TRBJ1-4; D call uncertain. The germline CDR1 and CDR2 sequences are MNHEY and SVGAGI. The CDR3 has 13 residues. Trimming shortened V by 8 bases and J by 8 bases, and 15 bases separated the two germline ends. The CDR3 coding sequence is TGTGCCAGCGGGGTCCGGCGCGCGGAAAAACTGTTTTTT. Translated, it gives CASGVRRAEKLFF.